The 26 T cell receptor beta chains presented below share a single source sample, sequenced in a study of cytomegalovirus exposure and HLA in healthy donors (TCRdb year 2017). Libraries were made using the immunoSEQ multiplex PCR assay. A mixture of 60 forward primers for TCR Vbeta segments and 13 reverse primers for TCR Jbeta segments was used in the multiplex PCR. The table was pulled from immuneACCESS by TCRdb, which kept in-frame rearrangements only. Such tables lose some clones; where checked, under half of the loss comes from unresolved V genes, and the rest has no known cause. The sample table records some 200,000 clones; 78% of these occur just once. 2.5% to 3% of the sample belongs to the ten largest clones. Sequencing input: PBMCs. The origin of the receptors is a female donor in good health and CMV-seronegative.

This chain links TRBV9 with TRBJ2-1; 7 nucleotides match TRBD2. This CDR3 region has 15 residues. Looked up from germline, CDR1 is SGDLS and CDR2 is YYNGEE. Germline trimming cut 4 bases from V and 5 bases from J; bases unmatched to any gene: 9. The CDR3 reads CASSLSGIPHNEQFF. The CDR3 DNA is TGTGCCAGCAGCCTAAGCGGGATACCACACAATGAGCAGTTCTTC. Full variable domain (rest looked up from reference TRBV9 and TRBJ2-1): DSGVTQTPKHLITATGQRVTLRCSPRSGDLSVYWYQQSLDQGLQFLIQYYNGEERAKGNILERFSAQQFPDLHSELNLSSLELGDSALYFCASSLSGIPHNEQFFGPGTRLTVL.

The chain uses TRBV7-9 and TRBJ2-1, with no clear D. CDR1 and CDR2 from the germline V gene are SEHNR and FQNEAQ (reference sequence). This CDR3 spans 13 amino acids. Between the trimmed V and J ends, which lost 5 bases and 4 bases, there was a span of 9 bases. The CDR3 coding sequence is TGTGCCAGCAGCCTAACCGGTTACAATGAGCAGTTCTTC. Its protein product is CASSLTGYNEQFF.

The V call is TRBV29-1, the J call TRBJ2-7; 9 bases map to TRBD2. Losses at the gene ends were 5 bases for V and 3 bases for J; bases not matched to a gene: 17. CDR3 length: 17 amino acids. Germline CDR1 SQVTM, CDR2 ANQGSEA. CDR3 region: CSVIWLGRGRAFYEQYF. In DNA, the CDR3 is TGCAGCGTTATCTGGCTCGGGCGCGGGAGGGCCTTCTACGAGCAGTACTTC.

The rearrangement joins TRBV27 to TRBJ1-1; D may be TRBD1 (5 bases). The germline V gene has CDR1 MNHEY and CDR2 SMNVEV (reference sequence). The CDR3 sequence is 14 residues long. V was shortened by 4 bases and J by 4 bases, with 13 bases between the two germline ends. CDR3 loop: CASSWGDGGTEAFF. The DNA of the CDR3 is TGTGCCAGCAGTTGGGGGGACGGCGGCACTGAAGCTTTCTTT.

This clone was observed a few times. The V and J genes are TRBV7-9 and TRBJ2-2, with 7 positions matching TRBD2. The CDR3 length is 14 residues. V gave up 3 bases and J gave up 4 bases; unmatched junction bases: 2. Germline CDR1 and CDR2: SEHNR and FQNEAQ (reference sequence). CDR3 bases: TGTGCCAGCAGCTTCGGGGGGAGCACCGGGGAGCTGTTTTTT. Encoded protein: CASSFGGSTGELFF.

The chain employs TRBV30 and TRBJ2-1; TRBD2 matches 9 bases. V gave up 4 bases and J gave up 5 bases; unmatched junction bases: 9. From germline, CDR1 is GTSNPN and CDR2 SVGIG (reference sequence). The CDR3 totals 15 residues. The CDR3: CAWNWPSGGHNEQFF. In DNA form, the CDR3 reads TGTGCCTGGAATTGGCCCAGCGGGGGGCACAATGAGCAGTTCTTC.

The chain recombines TRBV7-3 with TRBJ2-5; perhaps TRBD2 as D (5 bases). The CDR3 runs to 13 residues. Looked up from germline, CDR1 is SGHTA and CDR2 is FQGTGA. V was clipped by 3 bases and J by 5 bases, with 10 bases between them. This CDR3 reads CASSFTPGETQYF. In DNA, the CDR3 is TGTGCCAGCAGCTTTACTCCGGGGGAGACCCAGTACTTC. Complete variable domain (other parts from reference TRBV7-3 and TRBJ2-5): GAGVSQTPSNKVTEKGKYVELRCDPISGHTALYWYRQSLGQGPEFLIYFQGTGAADDSGLPNDRFFAVRPEGSVSTLKIQRTERGDSAVYLCASSFTPGETQYFGPGTRLLVL.

The V gene is TRBV5-4, the J gene TRBJ2-7, with 10 bases identical to TRBD2. The CDR3 has 15 residues. The trim removed 4 bases at V and 2 bases at J, leaving 6 bases unmatched. Germline lookup yields CDR1 SGHNT and CDR2 YYREEE (reference sequence). CDR3 loop: CASSHSSGGAYEQYF. The CDR3 DNA reads as TGTGCCAGCAGCCATTCTAGCGGGGGAGCCTACGAGCAGTACTTC.

On this clone itself: Sequence at one end of the junction differs from germline and may be a read error. V is TRBV30 and J is TRBJ2-5; 9 bases are shared with TRBD2. This CDR3 comprises 14 residues. From germline, CDR1 is GTSNPN and CDR2 SVGIG (reference sequence). CDR3 amino acids: CAWGAGGPREAQYF. CDR3 bases: TGTGCCTGGGGGGCGGGGGGGCCGCGAGAGGCCCAGTACTTC.

The J gene is TRBJ2-7, the V gene TRBV11-1; D call uncertain. Trimming stripped 5 bases from V and 12 bases from J, with 17 bases between. The CDR3 has 12 residues. The germline CDR1 and CDR2 sequences are SGHAT and FQDESV (reference sequence). This CDR3 reads CASSQEVGSLYF. As DNA, the CDR3 is TGTGCCAGCAGCCAAGAGGTTGGTAGCCTGTACTTC.

The chain couples TRBV5-4 to TRBJ2-5; TRBD2 matches 14 bases. V was pared by 3 bases and J by 7 bases, with 11 bases of the junction left unmatched. Germline V gives CDR1 SGHNT, CDR2 YYREEE (reference sequence). The CDR3 runs to 17 residues. The CDR3 region is CASSSGTSGGPGPTQYF. The CDR3 nucleotides read TGTGCCAGCAGCTCGGGGACTAGCGGGGGCCCCGGGCCGACCCAGTACTTC.

Notes on this clone: One end of the junction is discordant with germline, which a read error may explain. The gene calls are TRBV7-2 and TRBJ2-7; D is perhaps TRBD2 (6 bases). The CDR3 extends over 14 amino acids. CDR1 is SGHTA, CDR2 FQGNSA, per germline. DNA of the CDR3: TGTGCCAGCAGCTTAGCTAGCGGCTCCTACGGGCAGTACTTC. It specifies CASSLASGSYGQYF.

V and J are TRBV19 and TRBJ1-1; tentative D call: TRBD1 (5 bases). From germline, CDR1 is LNHDA and CDR2 SQIVND (reference sequence). Trimming removed 3 bases at V and 0 bases at J, with 20 bases between. This CDR3 is 18 amino acids long. CDR3 sequence reads: CASSMDPGGISMNTEAFF. Written as DNA, the CDR3 is TGTGCCAGTAGTATGGACCCCGGGGGGATCAGCATGAACACTGAAGCTTTCTTT.

The rearrangement links TRBV10-2 to TRBJ2-5; possible D gene TRBD2, 6 bases. The CDR3 is 12 residues long. The V end lost 9 bases, the J end lost 2 bases, and 10 bases lay between the germline ends. Germline loops: CDR1 WSHSY, CDR2 SAAADI. CDR3 bases: TGCGCCAGTGGGACTTCACAAGAGACCCAGTACTTC. Amino acid sequence: CASGTSQETQYF.

CDR3 nucleotide sequence: TGTGCAAGTCGCTCCCAGGGGGTCCACTACTACGAGCAGTACTTC. This encodes CASRSQGVHYYEQYF. The V and J genes are TRBV12-2 and TRBJ2-7; the D call in the table, TRBD1, was not verified against the DNA. TRBV12-2 is reported as a pseudogene. The CDR3 has 15 residues.

The chain has TRBV9 and TRBJ2-5; no firm D call. The better agreement between TRBJ2-7 and the DNA end casts doubt on the J call. The CDR3 runs to 12 residues. Germline V lookup: CDR1 SGDLS, CDR2 YYNGEE. CDR3 bases: TGTGCCAGCAGCGTAGCACCCTACGAGCAGTACTTC. Encoded protein: CASSVAPYEQYF.

The gene calls are TRBV7-8 and TRBJ1-1; tentative D call: TRBD1 (6 bases). From germline, CDR1 is SGHVS and CDR2 FQNEAQ. Deletions cut 5 bases from V and 0 bases from J, with 13 bases between. The CDR3 consists of 15 residues. Here the CDR3 DNA reads TGTGCCAGCAGCGAAAGGAGACAGGTGAACACTGAAGCTTTCTTT. Its protein product is CASSERRQVNTEAFF.

Only one count was recorded for this clone. The chain couples TRBV2 to TRBJ2-1; D perhaps matches TRBD2 (6 bases). V dropped 5 bases and J dropped 6 bases, with 17 bases sitting between them. Germline V gene lookup returns CDR1 SNHLY and CDR2 FYNNEI. CDR3 length equals 15 residues. CDR3 DNA sequence: TGTGCCAGCAGTCTGGGGGACTTATGGTCCAATGAGCAGTTCTTC. Its translation is CASSLGDLWSNEQFF. Combining the CDR3 with reference TRBV2 and TRBJ2-1 gives the whole variable domain EPEVTQTPSHQVTQMGQEVILRCVPISNHLYFYWYRQILGQKVEFLVSFYNNEISEKSEIFDDQFSVERPDGSNFTLKIRSTKLEDSAMYFCASSLGDLWSNEQFFGPGTRLTVL.

The chain recombines TRBV5-6 with TRBJ2-7; TRBD2 agrees at 13 bases. The CDR3 has 16 residues. Germline lookup yields CDR1 SGHDT and CDR2 YYEEEE. The trim removed 4 bases at V and 3 bases at J, leaving 7 bases unmatched. CDR3 DNA: TGTGCCAGCAGCCAGTGGGGACTAGCGGGGCTCTACGAGCAGTACTTC. Translated, it gives CASSQWGLAGLYEQYF.

V gene TRBV5-6 combines with J gene TRBJ1-4; possible D gene TRBD1, 5 bases. This CDR3 contains 15 residues. Germline V gene data show CDR1 as SGHDT and CDR2 as YYEEEE. Trimming removed 1 base at V and 1 base at J, with 8 bases between. As DNA, the CDR3 is TGTGCCAGCAGCTTGTCGGGGGTAACTAATGAAAAACTGTTTTTT. It codes for CASSLSGVTNEKLFF.

The V gene is TRBV12-5, the J gene TRBJ1-5; D may be TRBD1 (5 bases). CDR3 length: 13 amino acids. From germline, CDR1 is LGHNT and CDR2 FRNRAP. The V gene lost 5 bases and the J gene lost 3 bases, with 8 bases spanning the gap. The CDR3 is CASGDSINQPQHF. CDR3 nucleotide sequence: TGTGCTAGTGGTGACAGCATCAATCAGCCCCAGCATTTT.

CDR3 bases: TGTGCCAGCTGTAGAGTTGGGGCCAACGTCCTGACTTTC. It is translated as CASCRVGANVLTF. The chain uses TRBV27 and TRBJ2-6; no clear D gene. The CDR3 covers 13 residues. The germline V gene has CDR1 MNHEY and CDR2 SMNVEV (reference sequence). V shed 8 bases and J shed 3 bases, with 8 bases lying between them. Variable domain in full (rest from reference TRBV27 and TRBJ2-6): EAQVTQNPRYLITVTGKKLTVTCSQNMNHEYMSWYRQDPGLGLRQIYYSMNVEVTDKGDVPEGYKVSRKEKRNFPLILESPSPNQTSLYFCASCRVGANVLTFGAGSRLTVL.

Note on this clone: This specimen includes other DNA sequences encoding the same CDR3. The CDR3 DNA follows: TGTGCCAGCAGTTCTCTCAGCACAGGGGGCCTATACGAGCAGTACTTC. Its translation is CASSSLSTGGLYEQYF. This sequence joins TRBV28 and TRBJ2-7; 9 bases fit TRBD1. The V gene end was trimmed by 4 bases and the J gene end by 4 bases; junction bases not matched to a gene: 11. CDR3 size: 16 residues. CDR1 and CDR2 from the germline V gene are MDHEN and SYDVKM. Looking up the rest from reference TRBV28 and TRBJ2-7 gives the full variable domain: DVKVTQSSRYLVKRTGEKVFLECVQDMDHENMFWYRQDPGLGLRLIYFSYDVKMKEKGDIPEGYSVSREKKERFSLILESASTNQTSMYLCASSSLSTGGLYEQYFGPGTRLTVT.

This sequence joins TRBV7-2 and TRBJ2-7; TRBD2 agrees at 10 bases. V gave up 3 bases and J gave up 7 bases; unmatched junction bases: 18. CDR3 length: 18 amino acids. CDR1 is SGHTA and CDR2 is FQGNSA in the germline V gene. This chain's CDR3 is CASSFPSGSRTPEPEQYF. The CDR3 DNA is TGTGCCAGCAGCTTTCCTAGCGGGAGCCGGACTCCCGAACCGGAGCAGTACTTC.

This clone came up many times. V usage is TRBV6-6 and J usage is TRBJ2-7; the D is unclear. Trimming left V 0 bases short and J 0 bases short, with 6 bases between. This CDR3 spans 14 amino acids. CDR1 is MNHNY, CDR2 SVGAGI, per germline (reference sequence). The CDR3 sequence is CASSYSPGSYEQYF. CDR3 DNA: TGTGCCAGCAGTTACTCGCCAGGCTCCTACGAGCAGTACTTC.

This clone was observed a few times. The chain has TRBV27 and TRBJ1-4; D gene unclear. The CDR3 has 15 amino acids. CDR1 is MNHEY and CDR2 is SMNVEV in the germline V gene (reference sequence). V shed 3 bases and J shed 0 bases, with 8 bases lying between them. CDR3: CASSLLGATNEKLFF. CDR3 DNA: TGTGCCAGCAGTTTGTTGGGAGCAACTAATGAAAAACTGTTTTTT. Full variable domain (missing parts from reference TRBV27 and TRBJ1-4): EAQVTQNPRYLITVTGKKLTVTCSQNMNHEYMSWYRQDPGLGLRQIYYSMNVEVTDKGDVPEGYKVSRKEKRNFPLILESPSPNQTSLYFCASSLLGATNEKLFFGSGTQLSVL.